This T cell receptor beta chain was retrieved from a study of T cell repertoires in cytomegalovirus infection. Across the study: Evidence of both CMV infection and a matching HLA type came from public TCR beta signatures.

CDR3 length equals 14 residues. From germline, CDR1 is MNHEY and CDR2 SVGAGI. V shed 2 bases and J shed 7 bases, with 9 bases lying between them. Points on this clonotype: The antigen remains undetermined.

TCRdb recomputed calls from the reads with MiXCR, one row per CDR3 protein. The sample includes about 340,000 distinct CDR3 sequences, 25% to 35% of them seen just once. Study-level results: Dominant in the ex vivo response were TCR beta clonotypes restricted by HLA-C and specific for CMV.

The gene calls are TRBV6-5 and TRBJ1-6; a weak D match, TRBD1 (6 bases). Sequenced material: cultured PBMCs, taken from culture after CMV antigen stimulation. The TCR sequence derives from a human donor in good health (CMV status not recorded). Some clones in this sample may be carry-over from other donors' samples. CDR3 sequence reads: CASSYGGTNSPLHF. CDR3 sequence (DNA): TGTGCCAGCAGTTACGGGGGCACGAATTCACCCCTCCACTTT.